Following are 30 T cell receptor beta chains from one sample sequenced in a study of Tregs in tolerant kidney transplant recipients. The table came from immunoSEQ multiplex PCR; TCRdb's copy has only in-frame clones and leaves some out. The data show roughly 120,000 clones, about 90% seen once. The sequenced material came from CD4+ T cells from blood. Every receptor here comes from a human donor in good health.

The J gene is TRBJ1-3, the V gene TRBV5-4; no reliable D call. Between the trimmed V and J ends, which lost 4 bases and 8 bases, there was a span of 7 bases. The V gene's germline CDR1 is SGHNT and CDR2 YYREEE (reference sequence). The CDR3 totals 11 residues. CDR3 nucleotides: TGTGCCAGCAGCGGGCAACACACCATATATTTT. Protein product: CASSGQHTIYF.

This chain joins TRBV6-1 and TRBJ1-1; 7 nucleotides line up with TRBD1. Germline loops: CDR1 MNHNS, CDR2 SASEGT. This CDR3 is built from 12 residues. Trimming cost V 10 bases and J 5 bases; bases outside gene matches: 7. CDR3 in amino acids: CATQGGGTEAFF. CDR3 in DNA: TGTGCCACCCAGGGGGGAGGGACTGAAGCTTTCTTT.

This clone occurred once. The J gene is TRBJ1-1, the V gene TRBV21-1. TRBV21-1 is assigned pseudogene status. This CDR3 comprises 18 residues. CDR3: CASSKARGDSQGNTEAFF. In DNA, the CDR3 is TGTGCCAGCAGCAAAGCGCGGGGGGACAGCCAAGGGAACACTGAAGCTTTCTTT.

The CDR3: CASSPRLAGKETQYF. The CDR3 DNA reads as TGTGCCAGCAGTCCGCGACTAGCGGGTAAAGAGACCCAGTACTTC. This chain joins TRBV27 and TRBJ2-5; 10 positions match TRBD2. The CDR3 is made up of 15 amino acids. V was pared by 5 bases and J by 3 bases, with 6 bases of the junction left unmatched. Per germline, CDR1 MNHEY and CDR2 SMNVEV (reference sequence).

The chain couples TRBV6-5 to TRBJ1-1; 7 nucleotides match TRBD1. In germline, CDR1 is MNHEY, CDR2 SVGAGI. The J segment lost 0 bases and the V segment lost 6 bases, leaving 4 bases of the junction unmatched. CDR3 length: 14 residues. The CDR3 region has the DNA TGTGCCAGCAGCCTGGGACAGTTGAACACTGAAGCTTTCTTT. The encoded protein is CASSLGQLNTEAFF.

The rearrangement links TRBV18 to TRBJ1-2; D is possibly TRBD1 (6 bases). V was shortened by 6 bases and J by 7 bases, with 30 bases between the two germline ends. The CDR3 totals 18 residues. Germline-derived CDR1 and CDR2 are KGHSH and LQKENI. The DNA of the CDR3 is TGTGCCAGCTCCCCTTCTTTTAATACAGGGCTCTGGGATACTGGCTACACCTTC. Its translation: CASSPSFNTGLWDTGYTF.

This chain links TRBV10-3 with TRBJ2-7; TRBD2 agrees at 7 bases. V was pared by 5 bases and J by 6 bases, with 10 bases of the junction left unmatched. CDR1 and CDR2 (germline): ENHRY, SYGVKD. This CDR3 is 14 amino acids long. This CDR3 reads CAISPSGRGAEQYF. The CDR3 DNA sequence: TGTGCCATCAGTCCCTCGGGGAGGGGCGCCGAGCAGTACTTC.

The chain joins TRBV30 to TRBJ1-3; no clear D gene. The CDR3 covers 14 residues. Looked up from germline, CDR1 is GTSNPN and CDR2 is SVGIG (reference sequence). V was cut by 3 bases and J by 4 bases, with 13 bases left in between. The CDR3 bases are TGTGCCTGGAGCTCCGGCACGGCGGGAAACACCATATATTTT. Translated: CAWSSGTAGNTIYF.

The chain carries TRBV7-8 and TRBJ1-3; D unresolved. The V gene's germline CDR1 is SGHVS and CDR2 FQNEAQ. With 4 bases removed from V and 6 bases from J, the gap between germline ends came to 10 bases. CDR3 length: 13 residues. DNA of the CDR3: TGTGCCAGCAGCTACACTAGTACAAACACCATATATTTT. Translated: CASSYTSTNTIYF.

The V call is TRBV7-3, the J call TRBJ2-7; 7 bases align to TRBD2. The CDR3 extends over 14 amino acids. Trimming removed 4 bases from V and 2 bases from J; junction bases left unmatched: 5. Per the germline V gene, CDR1 is SGHTA and CDR2 is FQGTGA. CDR3 bases: TGTGCCAGCAGCTCCCTGGGAGGGGCCTACGAGCAGTACTTC. Protein sequence: CASSSLGGAYEQYF.

J is TRBJ2-1 and V is TRBV6-5; 7 bases are shared with TRBD1. V trimming: 8 bases; J trimming: 3 bases; junction bases outside the gene matches: 10. The germline V gene has CDR1 MNHEY and CDR2 SVGAGI. This CDR3 has 15 residues. In nucleotides, the CDR3 is TGTGCCAGCTCCCGGCAGGCAGGGGGCTACAATGAGCAGTTCTTC. It encodes CASSRQAGGYNEQFF.

The V and J genes are TRBV9 and TRBJ2-1; D is ambiguous. CDR3 size: 13 residues. Germline V CDR1 and CDR2: SGDLS, YYNGEE. Between the trimmed V and J ends, which lost 7 bases and 1 base, there was a span of 9 bases. The CDR3 protein is CASGLGSYNEQFF. CDR3 sequence (DNA): TGTGCCAGCGGCCTCGGGTCCTACAATGAGCAGTTCTTC.

V gene TRBV6-6 combines with J gene TRBJ2-7, with D perhaps being TRBD1 or TRBD2 (5 bases each). Germline CDR1 is MNHNY and CDR2 is SVGAGI (reference sequence). V lost 2 bases to trimming and J lost 0 bases, with 14 bases between them. The length of the CDR3 is 16 residues. The CDR3 DNA reads as TGTGCCAGCAGTTACCTCGGGACCGTTAACTCCTACGAGCAGTACTTC. This translates into CASSYLGTVNSYEQYF.

This chain joins TRBV5-1 and TRBJ2-5; a weak D match, TRBD1 (5 bases). The CDR3 covers 14 residues. The V end was cut by 2 bases, the J end by 0 bases, with 8 bases between. The germline gives CDR1 SGHRS, CDR2 YFSETQ. The CDR3 nucleotides are TGCGCCAGCAGCTTTTCAGGGAACCAAGAGACCCAGTACTTC. This codes for CASSFSGNQETQYF. Full variable domain (outside the CDR3, taken from reference TRBV5-1 and TRBJ2-5): KAGVTQTPRYLIKTRGQQVTLSCSPISGHRSVSWYQQTPGQGLQFLFEYFSETQRNKGNFPGRFSGRQFSNSRSEMNVSTLELGDSALYLCASSFSGNQETQYFGPGTRLLVL.

The J gene is TRBJ1-1, the V gene TRBV11-3; D gene ambiguous. The CDR3 totals 13 residues. Trimming took off 3 bases at V and 0 bases at J, with 5 bases between the two ends. In germline, CDR1 is SGHNT, CDR2 YENEEA. The CDR3 is CASSFGLNTEAFF. Here the CDR3 DNA reads TGTGCCAGCAGCTTCGGATTGAACACTGAAGCTTTCTTT.

The V gene is TRBV5-1, the J gene TRBJ2-5; TRBD2 matches at 7 bases. The CDR3 extends over 16 amino acids. Germline V gene sequence: CDR1 SGHRS, CDR2 YFSETQ. The V and J ends lost 2 bases and 2 bases, in that order; junction bases with no gene match: 9. The CDR3 loop is CASSFPGGAWQETQYF. CDR3 coding DNA: TGCGCCAGCAGCTTCCCGGGGGGTGCTTGGCAAGAGACCCAGTACTTC.

The chain has TRBV5-1 and TRBJ2-2; a possible D gene is TRBD1 (6 bases). Trimming removed 5 bases at V and 2 bases at J, with 13 bases between. This CDR3 has 15 residues. Germline V gives CDR1 SGHRS, CDR2 YFSETQ. CDR3 residues: CASSALDSNTGELFF. CDR3 coding DNA: TGCGCCAGCAGTGCCCTGGACAGCAACACCGGGGAGCTGTTTTTT.

The V gene is TRBV7-6, the J gene TRBJ2-3; the D gene is possibly TRBD2 (7 bases). This CDR3 is 15 amino acids long. The V gene lost 5 bases and the J gene lost 4 bases, with 16 bases spanning the gap. Germline V gene data show CDR1 as SGHVS and CDR2 as FNYEAQ. The CDR3 is CASSPRGGPADTQYF. The CDR3 DNA follows: TGTGCCAGCAGCCCGAGGGGGGGCCCGGCAGATACGCAGTATTTT.

CDR3 sequence reads: CASRVGANTGELFF. The CDR3 DNA reads TGCGCCAGCAGGGTGGGAGCTAACACCGGGGAGCTGTTTTTT. The rearrangement joins TRBV10-2 to TRBJ2-2; tentatively, D is TRBD2 (5 bases). CDR1 and CDR2 from the germline V gene are WSHSY and SAAADI. The V end was cut by 6 bases, the J end by 2 bases, with 10 bases between. The CDR3 length is 14 residues.

J is TRBJ1-4 and V is TRBV6-1, with D hard to call. The germline V gene encodes CDR1 MNHNS and CDR2 SASEGT. V was clipped by 2 bases and J by 0 bases, with 7 bases between them. The CDR3 has 15 residues. CDR3 in DNA: TGTGCCAGCAGTGAACGGGGAGCAACTAATGAAAAACTGTTTTTT. This encodes CASSERGATNEKLFF.

The chain couples TRBV19 to TRBJ1-5; 10 positions match TRBD1. Trimming cost V 5 bases and J 4 bases; bases outside gene matches: 5. This CDR3 comprises 15 residues. The germline V gene has CDR1 LNHDA and CDR2 SQIVND (reference sequence). The CDR3 region is CASSVDRGRNQPQHF. The CDR3 nucleotides read TGTGCCAGTAGTGTGGACAGGGGGAGGAATCAGCCCCAGCATTTT.

A single count supports this clone. One junction end disagrees with the germline gene, perhaps due to a read error. This chain uses TRBV27 with TRBJ2-7, with 16 bases aligning to TRBD2. The germline gives CDR1 MNHEY, CDR2 SMNVEV (reference sequence). The CDR3 totals 18 residues. For the CDR3, the DNA is TGTGCCAGCAGCCGACCGGGACTAGCGGGAGGGGGGGGCTACGAGCAGCACTTC. It encodes CASSRPGLAGGGGYEQHF.

The CDR3, as DNA: TGTGCCATAAGGGACATCCCTCTCTACGAGCAGTACTTC. As protein: CAIRDIPLYEQYF. The chain recombines TRBV10-3 with TRBJ2-7, with D maybe TRBD1 (6 bases). The CDR3 runs 13 residues. Trimming removed 9 bases from V and 3 bases from J, with 15 bases in between. CDR1 is ENHRY and CDR2 is SYGVKD in the germline V gene.

The V call is TRBV9, the J call TRBJ2-1; TRBD2 is a possible D gene (5 bases). The V gene lost 1 base and the J gene lost 3 bases, with 20 bases spanning the gap. Looked up from germline, CDR1 is SGDLS and CDR2 is YYNGEE. The CDR3 is made up of 18 amino acids. The CDR3 is CASSVTYRSGKDYNEQFF. The CDR3 region has the DNA TGTGCCAGCAGCGTAACCTACCGAAGCGGAAAAGACTACAATGAGCAGTTCTTC.

This chain connects TRBV11-3 to TRBJ2-1, with D maybe TRBD1 (6 bases). The CDR3 has 16 residues. Deletions cut 4 bases from V and 9 bases from J, with 22 bases between. Germline CDR1 reads SGHNT; CDR2 reads YENEEA. CDR3 residues: CASSSGLKGPRGEQFF. The CDR3 nucleotides read TGTGCCAGCAGCTCGGGGTTAAAGGGCCCCAGGGGTGAGCAGTTCTTC.

This chain connects TRBV5-4 to TRBJ1-2; D may be TRBD1 (6 bases). Germline V gene data show CDR1 as SGHNT and CDR2 as YYREEE (reference sequence). This CDR3 is built from 13 residues. Trimming removed 1 base at V and 14 bases at J, with 18 bases between. CDR3 loop: CASSLSPDMRGTF. The CDR3, as DNA: TGTGCCAGCAGCTTGTCACCGGATATGAGGGGGACCTTC.

This clone was counted once. V gene TRBV5-1 combines with J gene TRBJ2-5, with 8 bases aligning to TRBD1. Germline V CDR1 and CDR2: SGHRS, YFSETQ. V was clipped by 6 bases and J by 1 base; unmatched bases: 8. The CDR3 has 15 residues. CDR3 sequence reads: CASTLWGTGQETQYF. CDR3 nucleotide sequence: TGCGCCAGCACCCTATGGGGGACAGGCCAAGAGACCCAGTACTTC.

CDR3 bases: TGTGCCAGCAGCCCATCGTCTTCTGGAAACACCATATATTTT. It specifies CASSPSSSGNTIYF. The V gene is TRBV14, the J gene TRBJ1-3; D is unresolved. Trimming took off 4 bases at V and 1 base at J, with 8 bases between the two ends. The CDR3 is made up of 14 amino acids. In germline, CDR1 is SGHDN, CDR2 FVKESK.

The chain recombines TRBV19 with TRBJ1-1; D might be TRBD1 (5 bases). Germline CDR1 reads LNHDA; CDR2 reads SQIVND (reference sequence). The CDR3 has 13 amino acids. The V and J ends lost 1 base and 8 bases respectively, with 11 bases between them. CDR3 DNA: TGTGCCAGTAGTATAGTTAGGGGACGGGAAGCTTTCTTT. Protein: CASSIVRGREAFF.

CDR3 residues: CASSVDYAVQTQYF. As DNA, the CDR3 is TGTGCCAGCAGCGTAGACTACGCGGTACAGACCCAGTACTTC. The V gene is TRBV9, the J gene TRBJ2-5; no definite D call. This CDR3 is 14 amino acids long. Trimming left V 0 bases short and J 6 bases short, with 12 bases between. Germline V CDR1 and CDR2: SGDLS, YYNGEE. The entire variable domain, with the rest obtained from reference TRBV9 and TRBJ2-5, is as follows: DSGVTQTPKHLITATGQRVTLRCSPRSGDLSVYWYQQSLDQGLQFLIQYYNGEERAKGNILERFSAQQFPDLHSELNLSSLELGDSALYFCASSVDYAVQTQYFGPGTRLLVL.